This T cell receptor beta chain comes out of a study of OX40 agonist ivuxolimab in advanced cancers. The study, taken as a whole, reports: Clonal expansion from baseline to week 6 occurred in both CD4+ and CD8+ T cells.

Deletions cut 4 bases from V and 5 bases from J, with 15 bases between. This CDR3 is built from 15 residues. Germline values: CDR1 LNHNV, CDR2 YYDKDF (reference sequence). Sequenced by immunoSEQ multiplex PCR; TCRdb stores in-frame clones only, minus some. The data contain around 79,000 clones, roughly nine tenths of them singletons. Comment on this clone: Antigen specificity is unknown.

The clonotype originates from an adult with an advanced solid tumor such as melanoma, head and neck, liver or kidney cancer. The gene calls are TRBV15 and TRBJ1-5; possible D gene TRBD1, 5 bases. Sequenced material: CD4+ or CD8+ T cells sorted from blood, taken in a trial of the OX40 agonist ivuxolimab. CDR3: CATSISPGVDQPQHF. For the CDR3, the DNA is TGTGCCACCAGCATATCTCCGGGGGTTGATCAGCCCCAGCATTTT.